This paragraph reports one TCR beta chain. This clonotype came up many times. The antigen this receptor binds is unknown. One base away there is no much larger clone; base qualities are not given. TCR beta CDR3 regions were amplified from RNA transcripts. The first round of RT-PCR for the TCR CDR3 was performed with the HTBI primer set and the Qiagen OneStep RT-PCR kit. Libraries were constructed in a second round of multiplex PCR, after which size selection and purification were performed. Libraries were sequenced paired-end with 100 bp reads on an Illumina HiSeq2000. Per the authors' processing: SOAPnuke was used to process the raw data, removing reads that contained adapters or uncalled bases, had a mean Phred below 15, or lacked an exact match to the constant primer or identifier. COPE v1.2.5 was used to merge high-quality paired reads, and clonotypes were defined as unique nucleotide sequences. MiTCR v1.1 was used to align the clonotypes against IMGT TRBV, TRBD and TRBJ reference segments. The analysis was restricted to V-J combinations with a frequency above 0.0001, which together covered just over 98% of the repertoires. The TCS score was defined as F50 (clonal expansion) divided by E x V (chaos), with BLOSUM62-based TCRdist calculated between CDR3 peptides within each V-J. Welch's t-statistics and random forest reduced 500 to 650 V-J features to roughly 13, which were used in a naive Bayes classifier (R e1071). TCRdb handled the public reads itself, with Q25 trimming in fastp and clone calling in MiXCR, and kept productive beta chains. Under each unique CDR3 protein, matching rows form one entry showing the most common genes and DNA. TCRdb's processing, not the authors', yielded these V and J calls. The sample profile shows roughly 660,000 distinct CDR3 sequences; approximately 15% of them were found once. Clones ranked in the top ten supply around 16% of the sample.

The source of the sample is a study of T cells in Graves' hyperthyroidism and ophthalmopathy (dated by TCRdb to the late 2010s). General notes on the study: Peripheral blood samples were taken at initial diagnosis, before any treatment was given. A discovery cohort of about a hundred patients, 43 with Graves' ophthalmopathy and more than 55 with stable Graves' hyperthyroidism, was used to find distinguishing TCR V-J signatures. Prospective prediction of ophthalmopathy was tested in an independent validation cohort consisting of 18 hyperthyroidism patients and about 17 patients who later progressed to ophthalmopathy. The approximately 90 discovery patients were randomly split 7:3 into training and test sets. In addition, the study compared T-cell repertoires in thyroid tissue and in blood from six Graves' hyperthyroidism patients. Once sampling was done, hyperthyroidism patients were given methimazole at a starting dose of 30 mg daily, whereas ophthalmopathy patients were given high-dose intravenous methylprednisolone. According to the paper, TCR Vbeta CDR3 sequencing was carried out on some 130 peripheral blood samples, which came from 40 to 45 ophthalmopathy, 75 to 80 hyperthyroidism and approximately 17 progressor patients.

What the study reported, not specific to this receptor: During validation, the model predicted progression to ophthalmopathy a median of about 5.9 months ahead of onset, with around 70% sensitivity and 72% to 85% specificity. No statistical method was used to fix the sample size in advance, and group allocation was not hidden from the investigators. Blood samples also contained most of the expanded thyroid clonotypes (frequency above 0.001), which suggests that blood repertoires may reflect thyroid immune responses. A 13 V-J signature model separated ophthalmopathy from stable hyperthyroidism, with around 88% sensitivity and 81.08% specificity in cross-validation and 80%/75% in testing.

Graves' hyperthyroidism was defined as stable when no progression to ophthalmopathy occurred over 18 months of follow-up. Hyperthyroidism patients were newly diagnosed, had a disease duration of under 2 months, and were aged 18 to 65 years. Patients with uncontrolled infections, other autoimmune diseases, pregnancy or lactation were excluded. Diagnoses were established on the basis of clinical symptoms, serum thyroxine and TRAb, thyroid ultrasound, and orbital computed tomography. PBMCs were isolated from about 10 ml of fresh peripheral blood by Ficoll-Paque density gradient centrifugation. Total RNA was extracted with Trizol reagent, and quality was checked on an Agilent 2100 Bioanalyzer. From the germline V gene, CDR1 is MDHEN and CDR2 is SYDVKM. The CDR3 measures 12 amino acids from cysteine to phenylalanine. Only CDR3 DNA remains: 36 bases, in frame from the first base. V is cut by 5 bases and J by 8 bases, and the space between the germline ends is 10 bases.

This TCR came from a man aged 45-65 years with Graves' hyperthyroidism. Input material: blood. The V and J genes are TRBV28 and TRBJ2-1; the D gene is possibly TRBD1, with 5 bases matching. The CDR3: CASSATRDEQFF. Here is the DNA: TGTGCCAGCAGTGCGACCAGGGATGAGCAGTTCTTC. The entire variable domain, with the stretches around the CDR3 drawn from the reference TRBV28 and TRBJ2-1 proteins, is DVKVTQSSRYLVKRTGEKVFLECVQDMDHENMFWYRQDPGLGLRLIYFSYDVKMKEKGDIPEGYSVSREKKERFSLILESASTNQTSMYLCASSATRDEQFFGPGTRLTVL.